The 16 T cell receptor beta chains below come from one sample, sequenced in a study of blood T cell repertoires in COVID-19. Profiled with immunoSEQ multiplex PCR; TCRdb holds only in-frame clones, not every one. Of about 160,000 clones listed, about 85% were seen once; the top ten hold more than 0.85%. Sample: peripheral blood. The receptors originated from a man aged 35 to 55 with acute or convalescent COVID-19.

The rearrangement links TRBV6-6 to TRBJ2-1; 13 bases line up with TRBD2. The CDR3 consists of 17 residues. Germline V gene sequence: CDR1 MNHNY, CDR2 SVGAGI (reference sequence). The V gene end was trimmed by 5 bases and the J gene end by 6 bases; junction bases not matched to a gene: 10. CDR3 nucleotides: TGTGCCAGCAGTCATAGACTAGCGGGGGGCTCCAGCAATGAGCAGTTCTTC. Protein sequence: CASSHRLAGGSSNEQFF.

The J gene is TRBJ2-5, the V gene TRBV9, with D possibly TRBD2 on 7 matching bases. Trimming stripped 3 bases from V and 5 bases from J, with 20 bases between. The CDR3 length is 16 residues. Germline lookup yields CDR1 SGDLS and CDR2 YYNGEE. The CDR3 reads CASSEGKGGAAETQYF. The CDR3 bases are TGTGCCAGCAGCGAGGGGAAAGGGGGGGCCGCCGAGACCCAGTACTTC.

This chain links TRBV5-1 with TRBJ2-4; weak D call: TRBD1 (5 bases). The V end lost 0 bases, the J end lost 2 bases, and 9 bases lay between the germline ends. CDR1 and CDR2 from the germline V gene are SGHRS and YFSETQ. The CDR3 is 15 amino acids. The CDR3 region has the DNA TGCGCCAGCAGCTTGGAAGCAGGGCCCAAAAACATTCAGTACTTC. Its translation: CASSLEAGPKNIQYF.

A few counts support this clone. The chain combines TRBV9 with TRBJ1-1; no firm D call. The V gene lost 3 bases and the J gene lost 4 bases, with 10 bases spanning the gap. The CDR3 runs to 13 residues. Germline V lookup: CDR1 SGDLS, CDR2 YYNGEE. Here the CDR3 DNA reads TGTGCCAGCAGCGCCCGAGGAAGCACTGAAGCTTTCTTT. This translates into CASSARGSTEAFF.

The chain recombines TRBV19 with TRBJ1-1, with no clear D. CDR3 size: 16 residues. V lost 6 bases to trimming and J lost 0 bases, with 17 bases between them. CDR1 LNHDA and CDR2 SQIVND come from the germline V gene (reference sequence). The CDR3 DNA follows: TGTGCCAGTAGCCATGGACGGACTATTATGAACACTGAAGCTTTCTTT. Amino acid sequence: CASSHGRTIMNTEAFF.

The chain uses TRBV18 and TRBJ1-5; D ambiguous. CDR1 is KGHSH, CDR2 LQKENI, per germline. This CDR3 is built from 13 residues. V gave up 6 bases and J gave up 4 bases, with 10 bases separating them. CDR3: CASSETRNQPQHF. CDR3 coding DNA: TGTGCCAGCTCCGAGACAAGGAATCAGCCCCAGCATTTT.

V and J are TRBV29-1 and TRBJ2-3; a possible D gene is TRBD2 (5 bases). The length of the CDR3 is 12 residues. V was shortened by 6 bases and J by 5 bases, with 12 bases between the two germline ends. CDR1 is SQVTM, CDR2 ANQGSEA, per germline. The CDR3 sequence: CSVAELGDTQYF. The CDR3 DNA follows: TGCAGCGTAGCGGAACTCGGAGATACGCAGTATTTT.

The chain combines TRBV30 with TRBJ1-6; 8 nucleotides agree with TRBD1. This CDR3 is 13 amino acids long. With V trimmed by 1 base and J by 9 bases, 2 bases remained unmatched. Germline CDR1 is GTSNPN and CDR2 is SVGIG (reference sequence). The CDR3 is CAWSAQGVSPLHF. As DNA, the CDR3 is TGTGCCTGGAGTGCACAGGGGGTTTCACCCCTCCACTTT.

This chain links TRBV5-5 with TRBJ1-2; 8 bases match TRBD1. The CDR3 sequence is 15 residues long. The V and J ends lost 5 bases and 0 bases, in that order; junction bases with no gene match: 6. The germline V gene has CDR1 SGHKS and CDR2 YYEKEE (reference sequence). The CDR3 region has the DNA TGTGCCAGCAGACCTGGACAGGGAACTAACTATGGCTACACCTTC. Protein sequence: CASRPGQGTNYGYTF.

This clone was picked up one time. The chain employs TRBV5-1 and TRBJ1-2, with 8 bases identical to TRBD1. Germline V gene lookup returns CDR1 SGHRS and CDR2 YFSETQ. The V gene end was trimmed by 0 bases and the J gene end by 7 bases; junction bases not matched to a gene: 8. This CDR3 has 15 amino acids. CDR3 protein: CASSLASSGGFGYTF. Written as DNA, the CDR3 is TGCGCCAGCAGCTTGGCCTCCTCAGGGGGCTTTGGCTACACCTTC.

This clone was counted once. The chain links TRBV7-2 to TRBJ1-2, with a weak D call TRBD1 (5 bases). V dropped 1 base and J dropped 5 bases, with 14 bases sitting between them. This CDR3 region has 15 residues. Per the germline V gene, CDR1 is SGHTA and CDR2 is FQGNSA. CDR3 in amino acids: CASSLEKGREYGYTF. The CDR3 DNA sequence: TGTGCCAGCAGCTTAGAAAAGGGCAGGGAATATGGCTACACCTTC.

This clone was picked up one time. The chain joins TRBV7-8 to TRBJ1-5, with 9 bases fitting TRBD1. Germline lookup yields CDR1 SGHVS and CDR2 FQNEAQ. This CDR3 comprises 15 residues. Losses at the gene ends were 5 bases for V and 4 bases for J; bases not matched to a gene: 6. For the CDR3, the DNA is TGTGCCAGCAGCACTGACAGGGGGTGGAATCAGCCCCAGCATTTT. Amino acid sequence: CASSTDRGWNQPQHF.

A word on this clone: This same CDR3 is encoded by further DNA sequences in the sample. V is TRBV18 and J is TRBJ1-5, with D possibly TRBD1 on 5 matching bases. CDR3 size: 15 residues. Germline CDR1 reads KGHSH; CDR2 reads LQKENI. Between the trimmed V and J ends, which lost 3 bases and 2 bases, there was a span of 11 bases. In nucleotides, the CDR3 is TGTGCCAGCTCACCGGGGCCCTGGGGCAATCAGCCCCAGCATTTT. This sequence encodes CASSPGPWGNQPQHF.

The chain employs TRBV19 and TRBJ1-1, with TRBD1 matching 7 bases. V was pared by 4 bases and J by 4 bases, with 6 bases of the junction left unmatched. Germline V CDR1 and CDR2: LNHDA, SQIVND (reference sequence). The CDR3 totals 14 residues. CDR3 DNA: TGTGCCAGTAGTACGGGACAGAGTCTCACTGAAGCTTTCTTT. Protein: CASSTGQSLTEAFF.

This rearrangement joins TRBV3-1 (or the pseudogene TRBV3-2) to TRBJ2-7; D may be TRBD1 (6 bases). Trimming removed 4 bases from V and 5 bases from J, with 18 bases in between. The CDR3 loop spans 15 amino acids. Germline-derived CDR1 and CDR2 are LGHDT and YNNKEL (reference sequence). The CDR3 loop is CASSPSWAGENEQYF. The CDR3 DNA sequence: TGTGCCAGCAGCCCCTCTTGGGCAGGGGAAAACGAGCAGTACTTC.

With respect to this clone: The same CDR3 can be traced to other DNA sequences in this sample. The chain joins TRBV10-3 to TRBJ1-1, with D tentatively TRBD1 (5 bases). The V end was cut by 6 bases, the J end by 0 bases, with 8 bases between. This CDR3 is built from 13 residues. Germline V gene lookup returns CDR1 ENHRY and CDR2 SYGVKD. CDR3 DNA: TGTGCCATCAGGGGGCAGATGAACACTGAAGCTTTCTTT. Protein sequence: CAIRGQMNTEAFF.